The entry that follows covers one T cell receptor beta chain sequence. The antigen is unknown. Germline and junction disagree at one end, which may indicate a read error. This sample is part of a study of graft-versus-host responses after intestinal transplantation. Study-level background: Each recipient received a multivisceral, liver-intestinal, or isolated intestinal graft. Findings and limits, study-wide: Some patients had graft-donor T cell macrochimerism, and their allografts showed high graft-versus-host to host-versus-graft clonal ratios. Ileal or blood samples showed some GvH clones first, and such clones were also found in recipient marrow. Levels of circulating GvH clones at their peak were associated with early post-transplant HvG declines.

CDR3 size: 15 residues. The V gene's germline CDR1 is MGHRA and CDR2 YSYEKL. Profiled with immunoSEQ multiplex PCR; TCRdb holds only in-frame clones, not every one. This table holds 85,000 to 100,000 clones, roughly 90% found once. The chain employs TRBV4-1 and TRBJ1-2; the match to TRBD1 covers 7 bases. The sequencing used unstimulated CD4+ T cells sorted from spleen or lymph node cells, collected before intestinal transplant. The TCR originated in a human donor who received an intestinal transplant. This CDR3 is CASSQGDSPYYGHTF. CDR3 sequence (DNA): TGCGCCAGCAGCCAAGGGGACAGCCCCTACTATGGCCACACCTTC.